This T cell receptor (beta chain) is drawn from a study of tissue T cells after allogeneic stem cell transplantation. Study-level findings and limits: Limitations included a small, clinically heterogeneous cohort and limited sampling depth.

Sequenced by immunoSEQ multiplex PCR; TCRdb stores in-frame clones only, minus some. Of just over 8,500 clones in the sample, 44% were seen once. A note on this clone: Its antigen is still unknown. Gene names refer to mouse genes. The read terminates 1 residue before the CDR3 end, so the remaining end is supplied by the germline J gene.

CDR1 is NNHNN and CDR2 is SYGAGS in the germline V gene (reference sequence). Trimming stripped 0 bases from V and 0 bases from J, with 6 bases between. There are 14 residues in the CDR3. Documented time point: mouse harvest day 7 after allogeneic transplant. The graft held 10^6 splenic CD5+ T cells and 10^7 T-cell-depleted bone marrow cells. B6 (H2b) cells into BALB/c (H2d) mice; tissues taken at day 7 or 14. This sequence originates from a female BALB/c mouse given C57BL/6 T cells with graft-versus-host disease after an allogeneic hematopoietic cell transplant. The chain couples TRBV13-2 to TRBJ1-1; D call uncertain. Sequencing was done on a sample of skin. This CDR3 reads CASGDAAANTEVFF. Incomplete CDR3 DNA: TGTGCCAGCGGTGATGCGGCAGCAAACACAGAAGTCTTC.